The present TCR beta chain was sequenced within a study of T cell repertoires in cytomegalovirus infection. Background on the study: Alongside well-studied HLA-B-restricted CMV epitopes, recently identified HLA-C-restricted CMV epitopes were also used. It was the public TCR beta signatures that indicated both CMV infection and matching HLA type.

General study findings and limits: In two of eight donors, the top clonotype was HLA-C-restricted CMV-specific.

TCRdb ran MiXCR on the reads and lists one entry per CDR3 protein. The sample comprises hundreds of thousands of distinct CDR3 sequences, around 29% of which are singletons, and 20% rests with the top ten. The germline V gene encodes CDR1 LNHDA and CDR2 SQIVND (reference sequence). The CDR3 extends over 14 amino acids. Deletions cut 9 bases from V and 4 bases from J, with 18 bases between. This clonotype was observed at least ten times. Antigen specificity is unknown. The gene calls are TRBV19 and TRBJ1-2; D unclear. This TCR was recovered from a human donor in good health (CMV status not recorded). Some clones in this sample may be carry-over from other donors' samples. Material: cultured PBMCs, obtained from culture after CMV antigen stimulation. CDR3 DNA: TGTGCCAGCGGGAGATATTGGGATGTCTATGGCTACACCTTC. Protein sequence: CASGRYWDVYGYTF.